Listed below are T cell receptor beta chains from one sample, sequenced in a study of shared T cell receptors in the human thymus. Generated by immunoSEQ multiplex PCR, the TCRdb table keeps only in-frame clones and is missing some. In the table there are about 380,000 clones, over 90% of which are singletons. The source material was thymocytes. These receptors were obtained from a human donor. Each CDR3 is given with its conserved first and last residue. The D gene is left open where the match is weak. Some rows mark clone size as missing; the rest say once, few, many or name a class of expanded clone.

D gene,J gene,V gene,clone size,CDR3 DNA,CDR3 protein
.,TRBJ1-4,TRBV5-6,.,TGTGCCAGCAGCTTCTCAGGGGTAACTAATGAAAAACTGTTTTTT,CASSFSGVTNEKLFF
.,TRBJ1-5,TRBV19,.,TGTGCCAGTAGTATCCCCCCGGGACTGCAGCAGCATAGCAATCAGCCCCAGCATTTT,CASSIPPGLQQHSNQPQHF
.,TRBJ1-1,TRBV7-7,.,TGTGCCAGCAACTTAACAGGGTCCACTGAAGCTTTCTTT,CASNLTGSTEAFF
TRBD2,TRBJ2-1,TRBV27,once,TGTGCCAGCAGTTTATCAACTAGCGGGAGTAGTGAGCAGTTCTTC,CASSLSTSGSSEQFF
TRBD1,TRBJ2-7,TRBV29-1,.,TGCAGCGTTGCACAGGGGGCGCATCGGTACGAGCAGTACTTC,CSVAQGAHRYEQYF
TRBD1,TRBJ1-5,TRBV28,.,TGTGCCAGCAGTTTAATGGGACAGCGACCTCATCAGCCCCAGCATTTT,CASSLMGQRPHQPQHF
TRBD1,TRBJ1-5,TRBV5-8,.,TGTGCCAGCAGCCTATACTACGGGGGGGACAGGAGTCTTCAGCCCCAGCATTTT,CASSLYYGGDRSLQPQHF
.,TRBJ2-5,TRBV18,.,TGTGCCAGCTCACCAAGGGGTGAAGACCAAGAGACCCAGTACTTC,CASSPRGEDQETQYF
TRBD1,TRBJ1-5,TRBV28,.,TGTGCCAGCAGGCCCCGGGACAGGCTCAATCAGCCCCAGCATTTT,CASRPRDRLNQPQHF
TRBD1,TRBJ2-3,TRBV11-2,.,TGTGCCAGCACCCAGGGGGCTAGCACAGATACGCAGTATTTT,CASTQGASTDTQYF
TRBD2,TRBJ2-7,TRBV7-4,once,TGTGCCCCTTGGGGACTAACCTACTTC,CAPWGLTYF
.,TRBJ1-2,TRBV14,.,TGTGCCAGCTGTGGGACCTCCGATAACTATGGCTACACCTTC,CASCGTSDNYGYTF
TRBD2,TRBJ2-5,TRBV11-2,.,TGTGCCAGCAGCTTACTGGAAGCGGGGGGGCCCGGGACCCAGTACTTC,CASSLLEAGGPGTQYF
TRBD2,TRBJ2-4,TRBV9,once,TGTGCCAGCAGCGCTGGACTAGCGGGAGGGCTAGCCAAAAACATTCAGTACTTC,CASSAGLAGGLAKNIQYF
TRBD1,TRBJ1-5,TRBV10-3,.,TGTGCCACATCCGGCGGGCGGACAGGGACCCTTAGCAATCAGCCCCAGCATTTT,CATSGGRTGTLSNQPQHF
.,TRBJ2-2,TRBV25-1,.,TGTGCCAGCGGAACCGGGGAGCTGTTTTTT,CASGTGELFF
TRBD2,TRBJ2-1,TRBV15,.,TGTGCCACCAGCAGAGGTGTTGCGGGGAGGGGCTACAATGAGCAGTTCTTC,CATSRGVAGRGYNEQFF
.,TRBJ1-1,TRBV5-6,.,TGTGCCAGCAGCCGACGCCCGGAGAGGAGACAATTGAGGAACACTGAAGCTTTCTTT,CASSRRPERRQLRNTEAFF
.,TRBJ2-3,TRBV5-1,.,TGCGCCAGCAGCTTGGAAGGCGGGGGCACAGATACGCAGTATTTT,CASSLEGGGTDTQYF
.,TRBJ2-4,TRBV6-1,.,TGTGCCAGCAGTGCACGAACTAGTCTCAAAAACATTCAGTACTTC,CASSARTSLKNIQYF
.,TRBJ2-6,TRBV5-4,.,TGTGCCAGCAGCTTGTACCGGGCTGGGGCCAACGTCCTGACTTTC,CASSLYRAGANVLTF
TRBD2,TRBJ2-7,TRBV28,.,TGTGCCAGCACCAGGGGAGGGACTAGCGGGAGGTTTAGCGAGCAGTACTTC,CASTRGGTSGRFSEQYF